This T cell receptor (beta chain) was identified during a study of robustness of blood B and T cell sequencing (dated by TCRdb to 2017 to 2018). Background for the entire study: The goal of the study was to find out how much peripheral blood is required to reliably describe the TCRbeta and IgG repertoires of an individual. Each of the approximately nine independently drawn blood samples had its TCRbeta and IgG repertoires measured. Two replicate TCRbeta cDNA libraries were prepared from one shared RNA pool from a single 10 ml draw, serving as technical replicates.

What the authors observed across the whole study: TCRbeta rarefaction curves did not fully plateau, suggesting under-sequencing or many low-abundance clonotypes. Because EDTA tubes had to be fractionated immediately, the use of EDTA tubes in multi-site collections was limited. One pair of TCRbeta libraries showed evidence of cross-contamination, likely from batch processing; the shared UMI-sequence pairs were removed. Pooling tubes did not make the overlap of rare TCRbeta clonotypes any better, which implies that much larger blood volumes would be needed to capture those rare clonotypes. Of the top 10,000 TCRbeta clonotypes in one technical replicate library, 94.8% were also found in the other technical replicate library. Every single 10 ml sample contained the 1,000 most abundant TCRbeta clonotypes from the pooled draws. When 3 or 4 tubes (about 27-45 ml blood) were combined, saturation was approached in coverage of the top 10,000 TCRbeta clonotypes.

mRNA, which captures expressed receptors, was used instead of genomic DNA for quantification of TCRbeta repertoires. Buffy coat leukocytes were collected into Trizol, and RNA was extracted with the Direct-zol RNA MiniPrep Plus kit without cell sorting. EDTA blood tubes were centrifuged immediately at 4°C to separate plasma, buffy coat and red blood cells. This clonotype was counted only a few times. Its specific antigen is unknown. No much larger clonotype is one base removed from it; base qualities were not supplied. Libraries were prepared through PCR. TCRdb lists the instrument as Illumina MiSeq. cDNA was synthesized with SMARTScribe reverse transcriptase and a 5' template-switch oligo that added a universal priming site. The template-switch oligo carried a 12-nucleotide random unique molecular identifier (UMI) that tagged each cDNA molecule. During reverse transcription, chain-specific reverse primers targeted TCRbeta transcripts. Uracil DNA glycosylase treatment removed residual template-switch adapters, and cDNA was purified with a Qiagen MinElute kit. For the first PCR, 20 to 25 cycles were run with KAPA HiFi HotStart ReadyMix and step-out primers, split across four 50 ul reactions. Products of the first-round PCR were gel-purified before additional amplification. Illumina Nextera adapters were attached in a second PCR of about 8 cycles, and the libraries were then purified and pooled. The UMI barcode for each TCRbeta molecule was captured by a 50-nucleotide 5' read. The study's own analysis went as follows. The MIGEC toolkit was used to group reads by UMI into consensus reads. Forward and reverse consensus reads were merged with PEAR to produce final reads. A custom decontamination script removed identical UMI-sequence pairs shared across libraries, treating them as cross-sample contamination. MIGMAP, a wrapper around IgBLAST, was used to carry out V(D)J assignment and CDR3 extraction. TCR clonotypes were defined by identical V gene, J gene and CDR3 amino acid sequence, and CDR1 and CDR2 were left unsequenced. TCRdb itself trimmed the public reads at Q25 with fastp, ran MiXCR and retained productive beta chains. Here each entry gathers all rows of one CDR3 protein and keeps the most common genes and DNA. In this record, the V and J calls reflect TCRdb's handling and not the investigators' own analysis. Across this sample there are more than 1,500 distinct CDR3 sequences, with approximately 50% seen only once. The top ten hold under 40% of the sample.

Looking up the germline V gene yields CDR1 SGDLS and CDR2 YYNGEE. Deletion took 4 bases off V and 6 bases off J, with a span of 11 bases between the germline ends. The CDR3 starts with the cysteine, ends with the phenylalanine, and has 13 residues. Only the CDR3 DNA stays, 39 bases, in frame from base 1. The sequence derives from a human donor in good health. This chain is built from TRBV9 and TRBJ2-1; there is no confident call for the D gene. Sequencing was performed on peripheral blood. The CDR3 sequence is CASSLGRINEQFF. The DNA sequence is given as TGTGCCAGCAGCCTAGGGCGCATCAATGAGCAGTTCTTC. Reference TRBV9 and TRBJ2-1 proteins supply the regions before and after the CDR3; the full variable domain is: DSGVTQTPKHLITATGQRVTLRCSPRSGDLSVYWYQQSLDQGLQFLIQYYNGEERAKGNILERFSAQQFPDLHSELNLSSLELGDSALYFCASSLGRINEQFFGPGTRLTVL.